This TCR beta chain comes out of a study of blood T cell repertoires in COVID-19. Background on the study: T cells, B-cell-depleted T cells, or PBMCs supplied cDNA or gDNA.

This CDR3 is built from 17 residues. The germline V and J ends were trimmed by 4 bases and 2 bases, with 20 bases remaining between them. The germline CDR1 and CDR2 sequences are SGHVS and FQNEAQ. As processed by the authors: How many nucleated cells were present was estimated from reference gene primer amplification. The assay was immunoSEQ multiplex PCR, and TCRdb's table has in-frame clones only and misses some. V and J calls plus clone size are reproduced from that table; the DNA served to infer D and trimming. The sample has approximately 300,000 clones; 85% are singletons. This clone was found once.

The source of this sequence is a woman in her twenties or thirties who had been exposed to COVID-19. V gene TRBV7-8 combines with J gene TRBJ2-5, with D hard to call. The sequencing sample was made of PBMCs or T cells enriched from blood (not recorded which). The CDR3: CASSSSETTRAQETQYF. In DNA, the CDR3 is TGTGCCAGCAGCTCCTCAGAGACAACTCGCGCACAAGAGACCCAGTACTTC. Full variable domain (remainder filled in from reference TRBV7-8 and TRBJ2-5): GAGVSQSPRYKVAKRGQDVALRCDPISGHVSLFWYQQALGQGPEFLTYFQNEAQLDKSGLPSDRFFAERPEGSVSTLKIQRTQQEDSAVYLCASSSSETTRAQETQYFGPGTRLLVL.